Listed below are T cell receptor beta chains from one sample, sequenced in a study of cytomegalovirus exposure and HLA in healthy donors. The repertoire was sequenced with immunoSEQ multiplex PCR; TCRdb's copy has only in-frame clones and lacks some. The sample shows 85,000 to 120,000 clones, about 87% of them seen only once. Sequenced material: PBMCs. These receptor sequences come from a woman aged 18-29 years in good health and CMV-seropositive. Both conserved end residues are part of each CDR3. The D gene is left open where the match is weak. Clone sizes are given selectively: once, few, many, or a class where the clone is expanded.

j_gene | abundance | d_gene | v_gene | CDR3nt | CDR3aa
TRBJ1-3 | once | . | TRBV19 | TGTGCCAGTAGTCTCGACACACACGGAAACACCATATATTTT | CASSLDTHGNTIYF
TRBJ1-3 | . | TRBD1 | TRBV2 | TGTGCCAGCCTAACAGGGGTCGGAAACACCATATATTTT | CASLTGVGNTIYF
TRBJ2-7 | . | . | TRBV7-8 | TGTGCCAGCAGCTTATACGATCTCGGGGTCGAGCAGTACTTC | CASSLYDLGVEQYF
TRBJ2-7 | . | TRBD1 | TRBV19 | TGTGCCAGTAGTACGGGACAGGGGGCCTACGAGCAGTACTTC | CASSTGQGAYEQYF
TRBJ2-3 | . | . | TRBV5-4 | TGTGCCAGCAGCGGTCGGACAACTAGCACAGATACGCAGTATTTT | CASSGRTTSTDTQYF
TRBJ2-2 | . | TRBD1 | TRBV28 | TGTGCCAGCAGTTTATACTGGGACAGGGGGAACACCGGGGAGCTGTTTTTT | CASSLYWDRGNTGELFF
TRBJ1-2 | . | TRBD1 | TRBV2 | TGTGCCAGCAGCCAGACAGGGGCCTACTATGGCTACACCTTC | CASSQTGAYYGYTF
TRBJ2-7 | . | . | TRBV6-1 | TGTGCCATCAAGACAGTAACCTACGAGCAGTACTTC | CAIKTVTYEQYF
TRBJ2-1 | . | . | TRBV7-9 | TGTGCCCACAGGGTGGCGGAATACAATGAGCAGTTCTTC | CAHRVAEYNEQFF
TRBJ2-1 | . | TRBD2 | TRBV10-1 | TGCGCCAGCAGTGACCCTAGCGGGGACCTCTACAATGAGCAGTTCTTC | CASSDPSGDLYNEQFF
TRBJ2-7 | once | TRBD1 | TRBV28 | TGTGCCACCCGGGGACAGGGCTACGAGCAGTACTTC | CATRGQGYEQYF
TRBJ1-6 | . | . | TRBV7-2 | TGTGCCAGCAGCCCTTATGTAGAAAAACCCCTCCACTTT | CASSPYVEKPLHF
TRBJ2-5 | . | . | TRBV7-2 | TGTGCCAGCAGCGAGGGAGGAAGGGAAGAGACCCAGTACTTC | CASSEGGREETQYF
TRBJ2-6 | few | . | TRBV28 | TGTGCCAGCAGTCTAGGACAGGAGGGGTTCTCTGGGGCCAACGTCCTGACTTTC | CASSLGQEGFSGANVLTF
TRBJ2-6 | . | . | TRBV7-6 | TGTGCCAGCAGCTTTGGGCCGATTCCCTCTGGGGCCAACGTCCTGACTTTC | CASSFGPIPSGANVLTF
TRBJ1-1 | . | . | TRBV7-2 | TGTGCCAGCAGCTTCAGAGGAGGGATGAACACTGAAGCTTTCTTT | CASSFRGGMNTEAFF
TRBJ1-4 | . | . | TRBV27 | TGTGCCAGCAGTCTCCTCGGACAGAGACGTAATGAAAAACTGTTTTTT | CASSLLGQRRNEKLFF
TRBJ2-5 | . | . | TRBV5-3 | TGTGCCAGAAGCGCTCGGGACACCCAAGAGACCCAGTACTTC | CARSARDTQETQYF
TRBJ2-2 | few | TRBD1 | TRBV28 | TGTGCCAGCAGTCACCGGGACAGACACACCGGGGAGCTGTTTTTT | CASSHRDRHTGELFF
TRBJ2-4 | . | . | TRBV28 | TGTGCCGCAGGGGCAACGAACTCAGCCAAAAACATTCAGTACTTC | CAAGATNSAKNIQYF
TRBJ1-5 | . | TRBD1 | TRBV6-1 | TGTGCCAGCAGTGAACGCACAGGGGCGTATAGCAATCAGCCCCAGCATTTT | CASSERTGAYSNQPQHF
TRBJ1-2 | . | TRBD1 | TRBV5-1 | TGCGCCAGCAGCGCCGGGACAGACTATGGCTACACCTTC | CASSAGTDYGYTF
TRBJ2-1 | once | TRBD2 | TRBV11-2 | TGTGCCAGCAGCTTAGGACGGGGGGGCAGTTACAATGAGCAGTTCTTC | CASSLGRGGSYNEQFF
TRBJ2-5 | . | TRBD2 | TRBV5-1 | TGCGCCAGCAGCTTGAGTCTAGCGGGAGGGCAAGAGACCCAGTACTTC | CASSLSLAGGQETQYF
TRBJ1-5 | . | . | TRBV19 | TGTGCCAGTATTGGGACACCTAGCAATCAGCCCCAGCATTTT | CASIGTPSNQPQHF
TRBJ1-6 | . | TRBD1 | TRBV18 | TGTGCCAGCTCACCGAGAGACAGGGCGGGTTCACCCCTCCACTTT | CASSPRDRAGSPLHF
TRBJ1-3 | . | . | TRBV21-1 | TGTGCCAGCAGCCTGAACAGTCCGAGCTCTGGAAACACCATATATTTT | CASSLNSPSSGNTIYF
TRBJ1-2 | . | . | TRBV6-5 | TGTGCCAGCAGCCCACAAATCAACTATGGCTACACCTTC | CASSPQINYGYTF
TRBJ2-3 | . | . | TRBV5-1 | TGCGCCAGCAGCTTGGTGCGTACTAGCACAGATACGCAGTATTTT | CASSLVRTSTDTQYF
TRBJ1-2 | . | TRBD1 | TRBV19 | TGTGCCAGTAGTAGCGGGACAGGGAACTATGGCTACACCTTC | CASSSGTGNYGYTF
TRBJ1-2 | . | TRBD1 | TRBV7-4 | TGTGCCAGCAGCTTGGGGGACAGAGACTCCTATGGCTACACCTTC | CASSLGDRDSYGYTF
TRBJ2-5 | few | . | TRBV2 | TGTGCCAGCATTGGTAACAGAAATTGGGAGACCCAGTACTTC | CASIGNRNWETQYF
TRBJ2-7 | . | . | TRBV29-1 | TGCAGCGGGGGGGGCCAGGCAGGCGAGCAGTACTTC | CSGGGQAGEQYF
TRBJ2-5 | . | . | TRBV9 | TGTGCCAGCAGCGGGGGGACTGGAGGGCAGACCCAGTACTTC | CASSGGTGGQTQYF
TRBJ2-2 | . | . | TRBV5-6 | TGTGCCAGCAGCTCTACAGGGAGCGTTCGGGACACCGGGGAGCTGTTTTTT | CASSSTGSVRDTGELFF
TRBJ2-5 | once | TRBD2 | TRBV5-6 | TGTGCCAGCAGCCTTCTAGCGGGGGTACAAGAGACCCAGTACTTC | CASSLLAGVQETQYF
TRBJ2-1 | . | . | TRBV28 | TGTGCCAGCCTCCGGGGGTCCTACAATGAGCAGTTCTTC | CASLRGSYNEQFF
TRBJ2-1 | . | TRBD2 | TRBV7-8 | TGTGCCAGCAGCTTAGTTATCCGACCGACTAGCGGGGGGTACAATGAGCAGTTCTTC | CASSLVIRPTSGGYNEQFF
TRBJ2-1 | . | TRBD1 | TRBV2 | TGTGCCAGCAGTGAACGGTTCGGGACAGGATACAATGAGCAGTTCTTC | CASSERFGTGYNEQFF